This T cell receptor (beta chain) originates from a study of blood T cell repertoires in COVID-19. Turning to the study itself: Acute and convalescent COVID-19 samples came from the United States, Italy and Spain.

Participants were aged about 18 to 90 years, lived in roughly 25 US areas, and enrolled virtually. Participants' own reports of clinical history determined their cohort assignment. Trimming removed 2 bases from V and 2 bases from J; junction bases left unmatched: 1. CDR1 SGDLS and CDR2 YYNGEE come from the germline V gene. The length of the CDR3 is 16 residues. This table comes from immunoSEQ multiplex PCR, and its TCRdb copy is limited to in-frame clones, with some not included. Of 150,000 to 200,000 clones in the sample, roughly 80% were seen once. The V gene is TRBV9, the J gene TRBJ2-1, with 13 bases identical to TRBD2. Sequencing used PBMCs or T cells enriched from blood (not recorded which). The sequence was obtained from a woman in her thirties or forties with acute COVID-19. This chain's CDR3 is CASSVGTSGTYNEQFF. For the CDR3, the DNA is TGTGCCAGCAGCGTTGGGACTAGCGGGACCTACAATGAGCAGTTCTTC.